Listed below are T cell receptor beta chains from one sample, sequenced in a study of blood T cell repertoires in COVID-19. TCRdb's table, derived via immunoSEQ multiplex PCR, lists solely in-frame clones and lacks some. The sample records a few hundred thousand clones, 85% to 90% being singletons. The sequenced material came from peripheral blood. These receptors came from a man in his late teens or twenties with COVID-19, enrolled during active disease. Each CDR3 is given with its conserved first and last residue. D genes are given only for firm matches. Some rows have no size entry. The others give once, few or many, or a class for an expanded clone.

j_call v_call d_call clone_size cdr3_aa cdr3_nt
TRBJ2-7 TRBV7-9 TRBD1 . CASSFQGAEQYF TGTGCCAGCAGCTTTCAGGGGGCCGAGCAGTACTTC
TRBJ1-6 TRBV2 TRBD1 . CASIRSKGQGNSPLHF TGTGCCAGCATCCGTTCTAAAGGACAGGGAAATTCACCCCTCCACTTT
TRBJ2-3 TRBV13 TRBD2 . CASSLGLAGGPDTQYF TGTGCCAGCAGCTTAGGCCTAGCGGGGGGCCCAGATACGCAGTATTTT
TRBJ2-3 TRBV30 . . CAWSTGSTDTQYF TGTGCCTGGAGTACCGGGAGCACAGATACGCAGTATTTT
TRBJ1-6 TRBV4-2 . . CASSPREGGRGSPLHF TGTGCCAGCAGCCCCCGAGAGGGAGGGCGAGGATCACCCCTCCACTTT
TRBJ2-3 TRBV6-1 TRBD2 . CASSERGVTDTQYF TGTGCCAGCAGTGAACGGGGGGTAACAGATACGCAGTATTTT
TRBJ1-1 TRBV5-4 . once CASSLGAGVSSTEAFF TGTGCCAGCAGCCTAGGGGCGGGGGTCTCAAGCACTGAAGCTTTCTTT
TRBJ1-2 TRBV6-1 . . CASSEGNRLYYTF TGTGCCAGCAGTGAAGGTAACCGACTGTATTACACCTTC
TRBJ2-5 TRBV15 TRBD1 few CATSRDRTGGASGTQYF TGTGCCACCAGCAGAGACAGGACAGGGGGCGCTTCCGGGACCCAGTACTTC
TRBJ2-1 TRBV19 TRBD1 . CASSIGTGLYNEQFF TGTGCCAGTAGTATAGGGACAGGGCTTTACAATGAGCAGTTCTTC
TRBJ1-1 TRBV29-1 . . CSARRDQNTEAFF TGCAGCGCTAGGCGGGACCAGAACACTGAAGCTTTCTTT
TRBJ1-6 TRBV9 . . CASSYRTVNSPLHF TGTGCCAGCAGCTACAGGACAGTGAATTCACCCCTCCACTTT
TRBJ2-4 TRBV7-8 . . CASSLPYSKNIQYF TGTGCCAGCAGCTTACCGTACTCCAAAAACATTCAGTACTTC
TRBJ2-7 TRBV6-5 . . CASSTSRGGQYF TGTGCCAGCAGTACGTCAAGAGGGGGGCAGTACTTC
TRBJ2-3 TRBV24-1 . . CATSGATRTDTQYF TGTGCCACCAGTGGCGCTACTAGAACAGATACGCAGTATTTT
TRBJ2-1 TRBV6-5 . . CASSLTGPRGGQFF TGTGCCAGCAGCCTTACCGGGCCTCGAGGGGGGCAGTTCTTC
TRBJ1-4 TRBV7-9 TRBD1 . CASSPLLVKTGGYEKLFF TGTGCCAGCAGCCCGTTGTTAGTCAAGACAGGGGGATATGAAAAACTGTTTTTT
TRBJ1-6 TRBV5-1 . . CASSLAGQGRSPLHF TGCGCCAGCAGCTTGGCCGGCCAGGGTAGGTCACCCCTCCACTTT
TRBJ1-5 TRBV3-1/TRBV3-2 . . CASSHLDQPQHF TGTGCCAGCAGCCATCTAGATCAGCCCCAGCATTTT
TRBJ2-5 TRBV2 . . CASSEISREQETQYF TGTGCCAGCAGTGAAATTTCTAGGGAGCAAGAGACCCAGTACTTC
TRBJ2-1 TRBV7-9 . . CASSHRQGGNEQFF TGTGCCAGCAGCCATCGACAGGGAGGCAATGAGCAGTTCTTC
TRBJ1-1 TRBV5-4 . . CASSSVLGGPGTEAFF TGTGCCAGCAGCTCCGTTTTGGGGGGGCCGGGCACTGAAGCTTTCTTT
TRBJ2-7 TRBV7-9 . once CASSLLPVPAEVNPSEQYF TGTGCCAGCAGCTTATTACCGGTCCCTGCGGAGGTCAATCCTTCAGAGCAGTACTTC
TRBJ2-1 TRBV29-1 TRBD1 . CSVVTGGANEQFF TGCAGCGTTGTGACAGGGGGGGCAAATGAGCAGTTCTTC
TRBJ1-1 TRBV3-1/TRBV3-2 TRBD1 once CASSQAGQGPEAFF TGTGCCAGCAGCCAAGCGGGACAGGGGCCTGAAGCTTTCTTT
TRBJ2-1 TRBV28 TRBD1 . CASRGAGQGVGEQFF TGTGCCAGCAGAGGAGCCGGACAGGGGGTCGGTGAGCAGTTCTTC
TRBJ2-1 TRBV4-1 . . CASSQTGLEQFF TGCGCCAGCAGCCAAACAGGGCTTGAGCAGTTCTTC
TRBJ2-2 TRBV5-1 TRBD1 . CASSGGTGPNTGELFF TGCGCCAGCAGCGGCGGGACAGGGCCGAACACCGGGGAGCTGTTTTTT
TRBJ2-1 TRBV15 TRBD1 . CATRPQGWSYNEQFF TGTGCCACCAGGCCACAGGGGTGGTCCTACAATGAGCAGTTCTTC
TRBJ2-1 TRBV6-6 . . CASSPPQGSRATYNEQFF TGTGCCAGCAGTCCCCCACAGGGCTCGAGAGCTACCTACAATGAGCAGTTCTTC
TRBJ2-7 TRBV7-8 . . CASSLDQGPYEQYF TGTGCCAGCAGCTTAGACCAGGGTCCCTACGAGCAGTACTTC
TRBJ1-1 TRBV7-8 . . CASSINLGVNTEAFF TGTGCCAGCAGCATTAACCTGGGAGTGAACACTGAAGCTTTCTTT
TRBJ2-7 TRBV19 TRBD1 . CASWDRVGEQYF TGTGCCAGTTGGGACAGGGTGGGCGAGCAGTACTTC
TRBJ2-5 TRBV5-4 TRBD1 . CASSLGQGTQETQYF TGTGCCAGCAGCTTAGGACAGGGAACGCAAGAGACCCAGTACTTC
TRBJ2-7 TRBV6-2/TRBV6-3 TRBD2 . CASSSLPSGIWYEQYF TGTGCCAGCAGTTCCCTCCCTAGCGGGATCTGGTACGAGCAGTACTTC
TRBJ2-7 TRBV6-1 TRBD2 . CASSEDGGGYSYEQYF TGTGCCAGCAGTGAAGACGGCGGGGGTTACTCCTACGAGCAGTACTTC
TRBJ2-5 TRBV7-6 . . CASSLGAGKQETQYF TGTGCCAGCAGCTTAGGAGCAGGCAAGCAAGAGACCCAGTACTTC
TRBJ2-1 TRBV7-2 TRBD1 . CASGLRGQLYNEQFF TGTGCCAGCGGATTACGGGGACAGCTTTACAATGAGCAGTTCTTC
TRBJ2-1 TRBV10-1 TRBD2 . CASSELAGVYNEQFF TGCGCCAGCAGCGAACTAGCGGGAGTCTACAATGAGCAGTTCTTC
TRBJ1-1 TRBV7-9 . . CASSLRGTPALHTEAFF TGTGCCAGCAGCTTACGAGGGACTCCGGCCCTCCACACTGAAGCTTTCTTT
TRBJ2-2 TRBV10-2 TRBD2 . CASSESLVGGGATGELFF TGCGCCAGCAGTGAGTCGTTAGTTGGCGGGGGGGCCACCGGGGAGCTGTTTTTT
TRBJ1-1 TRBV7-8 . . CASSTDPGFAEAFF TGTGCCAGCAGCACTGATCCAGGGTTTGCGGAAGCTTTCTTT
TRBJ2-1 TRBV7-2 TRBD2 . CASSRGTSSYNEQFF TGTGCCAGCAGCCGGGGGACTAGCAGTTACAATGAGCAGTTCTTC
TRBJ2-7 TRBV2 TRBD1 . CASSRTGLSYEQYF TGTGCCAGCAGTAGGACAGGTTTGTCCTACGAGCAGTACTTC